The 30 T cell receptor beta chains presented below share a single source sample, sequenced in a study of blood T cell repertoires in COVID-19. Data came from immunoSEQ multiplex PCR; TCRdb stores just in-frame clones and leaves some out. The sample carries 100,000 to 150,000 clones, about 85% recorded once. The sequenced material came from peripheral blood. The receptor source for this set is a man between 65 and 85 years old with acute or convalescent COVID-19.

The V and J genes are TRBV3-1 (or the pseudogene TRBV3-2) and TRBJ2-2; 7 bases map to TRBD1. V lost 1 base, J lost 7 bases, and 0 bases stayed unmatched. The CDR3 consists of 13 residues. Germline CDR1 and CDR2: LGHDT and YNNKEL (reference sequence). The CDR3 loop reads CASSQGQGGELFF. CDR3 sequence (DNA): TGTGCCAGCAGCCAAGGACAGGGCGGGGAGCTGTTTTTT.

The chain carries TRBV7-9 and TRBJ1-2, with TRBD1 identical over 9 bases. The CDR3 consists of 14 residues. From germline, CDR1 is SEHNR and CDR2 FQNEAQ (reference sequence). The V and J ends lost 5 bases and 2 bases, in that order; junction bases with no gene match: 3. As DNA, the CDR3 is TGTGCCAGCAGCACGGACAGGGGAAACTATGGCTACACCTTC. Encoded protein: CASSTDRGNYGYTF.

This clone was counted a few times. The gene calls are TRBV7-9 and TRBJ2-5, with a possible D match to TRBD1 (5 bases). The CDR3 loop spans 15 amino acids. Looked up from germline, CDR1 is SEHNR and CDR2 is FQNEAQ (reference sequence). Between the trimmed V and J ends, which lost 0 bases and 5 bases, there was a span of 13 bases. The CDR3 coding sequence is TGTGCCAGCAGCTTAGCGCAGGGCGTTAGGGAGACCCAGTACTTC. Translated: CASSLAQGVRETQYF.

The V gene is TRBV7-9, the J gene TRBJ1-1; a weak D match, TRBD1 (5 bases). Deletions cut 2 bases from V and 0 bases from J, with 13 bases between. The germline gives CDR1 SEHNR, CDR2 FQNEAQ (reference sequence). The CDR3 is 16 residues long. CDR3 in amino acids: CASSLMEGNLNTEAFF. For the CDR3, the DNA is TGTGCCAGCAGCTTAATGGAGGGGAACCTGAACACTGAAGCTTTCTTT.

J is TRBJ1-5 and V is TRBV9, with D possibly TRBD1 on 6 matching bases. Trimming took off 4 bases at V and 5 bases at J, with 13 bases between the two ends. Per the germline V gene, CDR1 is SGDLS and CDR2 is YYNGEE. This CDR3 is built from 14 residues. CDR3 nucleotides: TGTGCCAGCAGCCCGTATGGACAGTATCAGCCCCAGCATTTT. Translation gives CASSPYGQYQPQHF.

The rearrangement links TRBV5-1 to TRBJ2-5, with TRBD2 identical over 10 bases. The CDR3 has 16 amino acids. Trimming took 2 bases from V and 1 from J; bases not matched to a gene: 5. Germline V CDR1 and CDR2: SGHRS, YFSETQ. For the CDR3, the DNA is TGCGCCAGCAGCTTACGGCTAGCGGGGGCCCAAGAGACCCAGTACTTC. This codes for CASSLRLAGAQETQYF.

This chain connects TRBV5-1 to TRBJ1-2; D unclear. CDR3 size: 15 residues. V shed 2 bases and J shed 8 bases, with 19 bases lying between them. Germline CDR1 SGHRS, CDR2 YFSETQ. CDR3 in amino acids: CASSFRPEAKGGYTF. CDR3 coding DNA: TGCGCCAGCAGCTTCCGGCCGGAGGCGAAAGGAGGCTACACCTTC.

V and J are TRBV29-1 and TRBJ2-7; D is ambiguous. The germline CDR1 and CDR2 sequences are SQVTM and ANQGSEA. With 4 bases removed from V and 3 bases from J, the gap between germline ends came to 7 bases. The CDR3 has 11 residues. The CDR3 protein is CSVAESYEQYF. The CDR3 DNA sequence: TGCAGCGTTGCTGAGAGCTACGAGCAGTACTTC.

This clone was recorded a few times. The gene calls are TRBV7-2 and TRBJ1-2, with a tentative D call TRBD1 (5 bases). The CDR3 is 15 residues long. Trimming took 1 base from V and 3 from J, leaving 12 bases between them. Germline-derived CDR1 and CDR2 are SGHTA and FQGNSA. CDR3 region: CASSLEPGPHYGYTF. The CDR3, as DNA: TGTGCCAGCAGCTTAGAGCCAGGGCCGCACTATGGCTACACCTTC.

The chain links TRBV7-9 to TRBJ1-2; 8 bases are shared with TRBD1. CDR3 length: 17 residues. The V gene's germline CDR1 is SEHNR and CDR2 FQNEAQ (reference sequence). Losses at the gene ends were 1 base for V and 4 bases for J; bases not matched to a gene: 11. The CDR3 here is CASSLDPSRGLGYGYTF. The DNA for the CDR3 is TGTGCCAGCAGCTTAGACCCCAGCAGGGGGCTAGGCTATGGCTACACCTTC.

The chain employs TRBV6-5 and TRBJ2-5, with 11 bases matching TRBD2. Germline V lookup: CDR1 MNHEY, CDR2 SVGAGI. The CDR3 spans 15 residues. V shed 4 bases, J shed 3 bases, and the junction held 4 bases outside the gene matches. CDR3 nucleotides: TGTGCCAGCAGTTCACTAGCGGGGGTAAAAGAGACCCAGTACTTC. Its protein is CASSSLAGVKETQYF.

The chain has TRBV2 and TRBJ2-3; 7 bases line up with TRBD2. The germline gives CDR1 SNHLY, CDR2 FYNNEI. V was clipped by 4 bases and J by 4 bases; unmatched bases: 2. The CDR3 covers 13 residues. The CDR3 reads CASSGRGADTQYF. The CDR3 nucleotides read TGTGCCAGCAGTGGACGGGGGGCAGATACGCAGTATTTT. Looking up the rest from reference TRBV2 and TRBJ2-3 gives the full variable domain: EPEVTQTPSHQVTQMGQEVILRCVPISNHLYFYWYRQILGQKVEFLVSFYNNEISEKSEIFDDQFSVERPDGSNFTLKIRSTKLEDSAMYFCASSGRGADTQYFGPGTRLTVL.

Here the CDR3 reads CASSYSGWGNEQFF. The CDR3 DNA is TGCGCCAGCAGCTATTCGGGGTGGGGCAATGAGCAGTTCTTC. J is TRBJ2-1 and V is TRBV5-1; D possibly corresponds to TRBD2 (5 bases). The CDR3 totals 14 residues. V was clipped by 3 bases and J by 6 bases, with 13 bases between them. The germline CDR1 and CDR2 sequences are SGHRS and YFSETQ. Drawing the rest from reference TRBV5-1 and TRBJ2-1, the complete variable domain is KAGVTQTPRYLIKTRGQQVTLSCSPISGHRSVSWYQQTPGQGLQFLFEYFSETQRNKGNFPGRFSGRQFSNSRSEMNVSTLELGDSALYLCASSYSGWGNEQFFGPGTRLTVL.

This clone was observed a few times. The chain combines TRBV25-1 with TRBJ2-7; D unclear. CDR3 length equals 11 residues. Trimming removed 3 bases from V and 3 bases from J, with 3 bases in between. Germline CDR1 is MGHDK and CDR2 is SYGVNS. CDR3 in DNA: TGTGCCAGCAGTGACGGCTACGAGCAGTACTTC. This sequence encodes CASSDGYEQYF.

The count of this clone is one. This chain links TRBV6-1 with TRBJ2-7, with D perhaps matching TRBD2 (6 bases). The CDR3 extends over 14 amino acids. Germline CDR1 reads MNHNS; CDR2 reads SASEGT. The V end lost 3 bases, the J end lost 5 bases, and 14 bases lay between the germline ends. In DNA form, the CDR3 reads TGTGCCAGCAGTGACCACGGGGGTTCCGACGAGCAGTACTTC. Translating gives CASSDHGGSDEQYF.

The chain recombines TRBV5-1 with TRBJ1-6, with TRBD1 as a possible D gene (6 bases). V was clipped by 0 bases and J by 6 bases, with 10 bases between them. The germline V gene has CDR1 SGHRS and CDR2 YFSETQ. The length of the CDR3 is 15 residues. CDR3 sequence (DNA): TGCGCCAGCAGCTTGGAGGGGACATCTAATTCACCCCTCCACTTT. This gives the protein CASSLEGTSNSPLHF.

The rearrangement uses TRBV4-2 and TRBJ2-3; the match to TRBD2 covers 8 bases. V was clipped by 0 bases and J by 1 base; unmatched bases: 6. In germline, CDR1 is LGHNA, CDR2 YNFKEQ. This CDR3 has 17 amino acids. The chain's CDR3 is CASSQDYLRGGTDTQYF. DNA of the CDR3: TGTGCCAGCAGCCAAGATTACTTGCGGGGGGGCACAGATACGCAGTATTTT.

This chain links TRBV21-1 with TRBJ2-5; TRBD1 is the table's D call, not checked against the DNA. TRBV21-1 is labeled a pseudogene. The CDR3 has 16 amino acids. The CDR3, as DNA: TGTGCCAGCAGCAAAGCGTACAGGGCCGACCAAGAGACCCAGTACTTC. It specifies CASSKAYRADQETQYF.

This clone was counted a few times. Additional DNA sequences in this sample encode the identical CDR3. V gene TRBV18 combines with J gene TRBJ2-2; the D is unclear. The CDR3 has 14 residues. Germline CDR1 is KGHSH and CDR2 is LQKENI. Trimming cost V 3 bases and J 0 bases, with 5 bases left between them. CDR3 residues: CASSPGTNTGELFF. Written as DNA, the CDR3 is TGTGCCAGCTCACCGGGCACGAACACCGGGGAGCTGTTTTTT.

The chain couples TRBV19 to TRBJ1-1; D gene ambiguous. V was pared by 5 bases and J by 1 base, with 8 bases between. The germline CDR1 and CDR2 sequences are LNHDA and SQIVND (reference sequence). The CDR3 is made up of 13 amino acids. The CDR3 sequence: CASSHRGNTEAFF. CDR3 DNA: TGTGCCAGTAGTCACCGGGGGAACACTGAAGCTTTCTTT.

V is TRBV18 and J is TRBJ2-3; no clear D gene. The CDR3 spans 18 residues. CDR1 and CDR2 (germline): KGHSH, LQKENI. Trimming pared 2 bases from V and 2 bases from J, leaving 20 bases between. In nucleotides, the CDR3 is TGTGCCAGCTCACCAACGATCTGGAGCGCCTCTTACACAGATACGCAGTATTTT. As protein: CASSPTIWSASYTDTQYF.

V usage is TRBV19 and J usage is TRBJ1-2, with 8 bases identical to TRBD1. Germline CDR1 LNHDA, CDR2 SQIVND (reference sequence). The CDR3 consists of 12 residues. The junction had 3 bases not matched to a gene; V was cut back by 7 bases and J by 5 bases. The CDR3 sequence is CASTRQGYGYTF. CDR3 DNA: TGTGCCAGTACCCGACAGGGGTATGGCTACACCTTC.

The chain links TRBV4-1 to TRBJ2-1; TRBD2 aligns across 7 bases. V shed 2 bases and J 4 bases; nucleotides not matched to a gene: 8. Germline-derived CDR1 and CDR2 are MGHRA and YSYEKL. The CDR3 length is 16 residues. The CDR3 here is CASSQLTRGGYNEQFF. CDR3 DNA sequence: TGCGCCAGCAGCCAACTTACTCGCGGGGGTTACAATGAGCAGTTCTTC.

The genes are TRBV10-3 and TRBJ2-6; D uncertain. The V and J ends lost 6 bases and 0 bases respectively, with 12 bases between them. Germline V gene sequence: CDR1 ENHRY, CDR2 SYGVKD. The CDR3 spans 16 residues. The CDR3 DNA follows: TGTGCCATCAGACAAGGAGATGCCTCTGGGGCCAACGTCCTGACTTTC. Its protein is CAIRQGDASGANVLTF.

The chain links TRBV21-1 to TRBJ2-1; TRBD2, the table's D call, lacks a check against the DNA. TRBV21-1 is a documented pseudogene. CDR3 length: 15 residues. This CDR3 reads CASSFVHGINNEQFF. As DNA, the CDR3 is TGTGCCAGCAGCTTTGTCCACGGGATTAACAATGAGCAGTTCTTC.

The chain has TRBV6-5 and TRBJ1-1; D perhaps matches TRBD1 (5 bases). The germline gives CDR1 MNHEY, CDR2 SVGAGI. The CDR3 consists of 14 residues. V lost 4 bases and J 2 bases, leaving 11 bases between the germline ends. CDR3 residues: CASSSAQGNTEAFF. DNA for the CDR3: TGTGCCAGCAGTTCGGCCCAGGGAAACACTGAAGCTTTCTTT.

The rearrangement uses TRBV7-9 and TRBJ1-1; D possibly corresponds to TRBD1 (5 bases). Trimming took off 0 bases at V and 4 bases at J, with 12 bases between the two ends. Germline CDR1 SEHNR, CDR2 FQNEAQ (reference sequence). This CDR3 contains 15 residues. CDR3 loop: CASSLAAGIPTEAFF. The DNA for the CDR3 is TGTGCCAGCAGCTTAGCAGCAGGGATCCCCACTGAAGCTTTCTTT.

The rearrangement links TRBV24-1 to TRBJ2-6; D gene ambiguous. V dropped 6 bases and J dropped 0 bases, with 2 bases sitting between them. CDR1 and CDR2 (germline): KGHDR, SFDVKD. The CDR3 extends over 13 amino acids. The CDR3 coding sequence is TGTGCCACCAGTCGCTCTGGGGCCAACGTCCTGACTTTC. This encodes CATSRSGANVLTF.

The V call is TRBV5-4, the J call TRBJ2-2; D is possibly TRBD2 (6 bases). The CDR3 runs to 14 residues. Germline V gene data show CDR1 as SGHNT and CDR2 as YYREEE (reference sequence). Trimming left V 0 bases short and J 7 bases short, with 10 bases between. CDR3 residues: CASSLGLDVGELFF. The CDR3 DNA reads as TGTGCCAGCAGCTTGGGACTAGATGTCGGGGAGCTGTTTTTT.

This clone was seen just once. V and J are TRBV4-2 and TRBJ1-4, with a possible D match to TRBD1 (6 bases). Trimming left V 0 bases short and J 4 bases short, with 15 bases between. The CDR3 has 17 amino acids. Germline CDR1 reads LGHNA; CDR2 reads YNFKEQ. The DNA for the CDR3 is TGTGCCAGCAGCCAAGACTCATGGGGGCAGCTTAATGAAAAACTGTTTTTT. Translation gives CASSQDSWGQLNEKLFF.